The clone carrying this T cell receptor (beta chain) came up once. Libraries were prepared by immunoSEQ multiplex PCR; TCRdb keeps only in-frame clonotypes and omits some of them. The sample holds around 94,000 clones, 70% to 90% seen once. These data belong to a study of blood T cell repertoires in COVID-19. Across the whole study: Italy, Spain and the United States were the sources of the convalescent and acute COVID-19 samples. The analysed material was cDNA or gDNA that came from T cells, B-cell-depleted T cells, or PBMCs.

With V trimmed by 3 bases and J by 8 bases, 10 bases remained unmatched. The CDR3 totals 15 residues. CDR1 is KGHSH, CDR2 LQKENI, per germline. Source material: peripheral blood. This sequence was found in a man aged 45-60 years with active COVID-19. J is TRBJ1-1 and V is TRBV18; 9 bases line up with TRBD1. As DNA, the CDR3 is TGTGCCAGCTCACCCATTAACAGGGGGCGAGGAGAAGCTTTCTTT. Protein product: CASSPINRGRGEAFF.